These 17 T cell receptor beta chains were sequenced from one sample in a study of cytomegalovirus exposure and HLA in healthy donors. A multiplex PCR was run with 60 Vbeta primers and 13 Jbeta primers. Profiled with immunoSEQ multiplex PCR; TCRdb holds only in-frame clones, not every one. Of more than 150,000 clones in the sample, 76% were seen once. Sequencing was done on a sample of PBMCs. These receptors all come from a man aged 18 to 35 in good health and CMV-seronegative.

The CDR3 here is CAIRGLAGPETQYF. The CDR3, as DNA: TGTGCCATCAGGGGACTAGCGGGGCCAGAGACCCAGTACTTC. V and J are TRBV10-3 and TRBJ2-5, with 13 bases aligning to TRBD2. Germline values: CDR1 ENHRY, CDR2 SYGVKD. This CDR3 contains 14 residues. The V gene end was trimmed by 6 bases and the J gene end by 4 bases; junction bases not matched to a gene: 2.

Concerning this clone: Germline is not matched at one junction end, which may reflect a read error. The chain links TRBV7-7 to TRBJ1-1, with 7 bases aligning to TRBD1. CDR1 is SSHAT and CDR2 is FNYEAQ in the germline V gene (reference sequence). The CDR3 covers 14 residues. CDR3 DNA sequence: TGTGCTAGCAGCTTAACCCGGGACAGCACTGAAGCTTTCTTT. Protein product: CASSLTRDSTEAFF. Using reference TRBV7-7 and TRBJ1-1 for the parts outside the CDR3, the full variable domain is GAGVSQSPRYKVTKRGQDVTLRCDPISSHATLYWYQQALGQGPEFLTYFNYEAQPDKSGLPSDRFSAERPEGSISTLTIQRTEQRDSAMYRCASSLTRDSTEAFFGQGTRLTVV.

J is TRBJ1-2 and V is TRBV19, with no clear D. The CDR3 loop spans 13 amino acids. Trimming stripped 7 bases from V and 8 bases from J, with 17 bases between. CDR1 LNHDA and CDR2 SQIVND come from the germline V gene (reference sequence). CDR3: CASNLASGPGYTF. CDR3 DNA sequence: TGTGCCAGTAATCTGGCCTCAGGCCCCGGCTACACCTTC.

The chain couples TRBV5-1 to TRBJ1-1, with no clear D. Trimming took 0 bases from V and 0 from J, leaving 9 bases between them. This CDR3 is built from 15 residues. Germline values: CDR1 SGHRS, CDR2 YFSETQ. DNA of the CDR3: TGCGCCAGCAGCTTGGGTGGACTTATGAACACTGAAGCTTTCTTT. Translating it yields CASSLGGLMNTEAFF.

The rearrangement joins TRBV19 to TRBJ1-2; D call uncertain. The ends were cut back, 10 bases at V and 5 bases at J, with 20 bases in the middle. From germline, CDR1 is LNHDA and CDR2 SQIVND (reference sequence). The CDR3 totals 14 residues. Here the CDR3 reads CATRKRTEYYGYTF. The CDR3 coding sequence is TGTGCCACTCGAAAGCGGACGGAATATTATGGCTACACCTTC.

This chain uses TRBV27 with TRBJ2-7; 8 bases fit TRBD2. The CDR3 consists of 14 residues. The germline CDR1 and CDR2 sequences are MNHEY and SMNVEV (reference sequence). The V and J ends lost 3 bases and 5 bases, in that order; junction bases with no gene match: 6. The CDR3 nucleotides are TGTGCCAGCAGTTTCAAGCGGGAGCACCACGAGCAGTACTTC. Translating gives CASSFKREHHEQYF.

This chain joins TRBV6-6 and TRBJ2-2, with a possible D match to TRBD1 (6 bases). V lost 8 bases to trimming and J lost 5 bases, with 18 bases between them. From germline, CDR1 is MNHNY and CDR2 SVGAGI (reference sequence). The CDR3 sequence is 15 residues long. For the CDR3, the DNA is TGTGCCAGCCGATTACAGGGTCCGGGGACCGGGGAGCTGTTTTTT. This translates into CASRLQGPGTGELFF.

This clone has a single count. This sequence joins TRBV4-2 and TRBJ2-3; 11 bases map to TRBD2. CDR1 LGHNA and CDR2 YNFKEQ come from the germline V gene. V gave up 0 bases and J gave up 6 bases; unmatched junction bases: 11. The CDR3 sequence is 18 residues long. CDR3: CASSQDRILAGAGDTQYF. CDR3 in DNA: TGTGCCAGCAGCCAAGATCGGATACTAGCGGGGGCCGGGGATACGCAGTATTTT.

To note about this clone: Other nucleotide sequences in the sample specify the same CDR3. The rearrangement joins TRBV28 to TRBJ2-3; weak D call: TRBD2 (6 bases). V dropped 2 bases and J dropped 1 base, with 10 bases sitting between them. This CDR3 spans 15 amino acids. Per germline, CDR1 MDHEN and CDR2 SYDVKM. The DNA of the CDR3 is TGTGCCAGCAGTTTAATAGGAGGGGGCACAGATACGCAGTATTTT. It is translated as CASSLIGGGTDTQYF.

The rearrangement joins TRBV28 to TRBJ1-2; D not resolved. Looked up from germline, CDR1 is MDHEN and CDR2 is SYDVKM. The CDR3 runs 15 residues. V lost 6 bases and J 2 bases, leaving 16 bases between the germline ends. The CDR3 DNA is TGTGCCAGCAGCAACGGGGTAGCCCTCAACTATGGCTACACCTTC. As protein: CASSNGVALNYGYTF.

This clone was seen a handful of times. The V gene is TRBV28, the J gene TRBJ1-2, with D perhaps TRBD1 (6 bases). Trimming shortened V by 5 bases and J by 1 base, and 17 bases separated the two germline ends. Germline loops: CDR1 MDHEN, CDR2 SYDVKM. This CDR3 has 16 residues. The CDR3 DNA is TGTGCCAGCAGTCCCGCAGGGGCCCCTATTAACTATGGCTACACCTTC. Protein product: CASSPAGAPINYGYTF.

In this sample, this clone turned up a few times. This rearrangement joins TRBV29-1 to TRBJ1-3; maybe TRBD1 (5 bases). Germline V lookup: CDR1 SQVTM, CDR2 ANQGSEA. Trimming pared 7 bases from V and 5 bases from J, leaving 15 bases between. The CDR3 sequence is 13 residues long. The CDR3 spells CSAEGGTRNTIYF. The CDR3 DNA follows: TGCAGCGCAGAGGGAGGGACTCGAAACACCATATATTTT.

The chain has TRBV6-1 and TRBJ1-6; D is undetermined. This CDR3 comprises 14 residues. Germline values: CDR1 MNHNS, CDR2 SASEGT. The germline V and J ends were trimmed by 8 bases and 5 bases, with 13 bases remaining between them. The CDR3 region has the DNA TGTGCCAGCCGAACCGGAGGACATAATTCACCCCTCCACTTT. Encoded protein: CASRTGGHNSPLHF.

The V and J genes are TRBV28 and TRBJ1-5; a weak D match, TRBD1 (6 bases). The CDR3 spans 13 residues. In germline, CDR1 is MDHEN, CDR2 SYDVKM. The germline V and J ends were trimmed by 6 bases and 6 bases, with 12 bases remaining between them. The CDR3 spells CASRQGVGQPQHF. DNA for the CDR3: TGTGCCAGCAGACAGGGAGTCGGTCAGCCCCAGCATTTT.

The V gene is TRBV7-9, the J gene TRBJ2-3, with D tentatively TRBD2 (6 bases). Trimming shortened V by 5 bases and J by 3 bases, and 18 bases separated the two germline ends. Germline-derived CDR1 and CDR2 are SEHNR and FQNEAQ (reference sequence). The CDR3 contains 16 residues. CDR3 loop: CASSTQRQGGTDTQYF. In DNA form, the CDR3 reads TGTGCCAGCAGCACCCAAAGACAAGGAGGGACAGATACGCAGTATTTT.

This rearrangement joins TRBV28 to TRBJ2-7; D may be TRBD2 (6 bases). The CDR3 sequence is 16 residues long. The V gene's germline CDR1 is MDHEN and CDR2 SYDVKM. The V gene lost 5 bases and the J gene lost 4 bases, with 21 bases spanning the gap. CDR3 in DNA: TGTGCCAGCAGTCCCGCGAATCGGGACTCTCTATACGAGCAGTACTTC. It is translated as CASSPANRDSLYEQYF.

The chain couples TRBV7-2 to TRBJ2-4; TRBD1 matches at 7 bases. Looked up from germline, CDR1 is SGHTA and CDR2 is FQGNSA. Trimming cost V 2 bases and J 4 bases; bases outside gene matches: 11. The CDR3 consists of 17 residues. The CDR3 DNA reads as TGTGCCAGCAGCTTAATCGGGACAGCTAACTTTAAAAACATTCAGTACTTC. This translates into CASSLIGTANFKNIQYF.